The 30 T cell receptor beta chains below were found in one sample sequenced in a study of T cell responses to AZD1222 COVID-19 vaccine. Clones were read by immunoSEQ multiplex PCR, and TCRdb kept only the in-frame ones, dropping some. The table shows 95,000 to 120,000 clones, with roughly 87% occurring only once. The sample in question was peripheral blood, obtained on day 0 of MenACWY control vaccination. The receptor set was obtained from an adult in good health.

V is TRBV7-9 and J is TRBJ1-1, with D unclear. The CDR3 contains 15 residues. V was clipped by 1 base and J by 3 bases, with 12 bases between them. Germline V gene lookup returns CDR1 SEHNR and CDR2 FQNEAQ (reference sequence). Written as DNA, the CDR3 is TGTGCCAGCAGCTTAGTGTTGCCAAGGGACACTGAAGCTTTCTTT. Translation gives CASSLVLPRDTEAFF.

The CDR3 loop reads CASSFGQGSYNEQFF. CDR3 bases: TGTGCCAGCAGCTTCGGACAGGGGTCCTACAATGAGCAGTTCTTC. The chain recombines TRBV7-3 with TRBJ2-1; 9 nucleotides match TRBD1. The length of the CDR3 is 15 residues. Per germline, CDR1 SGHTA and CDR2 FQGTGA. V lost 3 bases, J lost 1 base, and 1 base stayed unmatched.

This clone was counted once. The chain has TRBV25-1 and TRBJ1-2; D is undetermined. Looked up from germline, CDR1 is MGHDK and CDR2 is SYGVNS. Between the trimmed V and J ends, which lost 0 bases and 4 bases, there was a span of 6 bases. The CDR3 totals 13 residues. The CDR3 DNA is TGTGCCAGCAGTGAATATTCCAGCTATGGCTACACCTTC. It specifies CASSEYSSYGYTF.

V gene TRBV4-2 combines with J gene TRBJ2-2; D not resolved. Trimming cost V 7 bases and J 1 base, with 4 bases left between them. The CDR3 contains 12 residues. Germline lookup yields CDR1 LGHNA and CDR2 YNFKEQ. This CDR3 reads CASTLNTGELFF. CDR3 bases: TGTGCCAGCACTCTGAACACCGGGGAGCTGTTTTTT.

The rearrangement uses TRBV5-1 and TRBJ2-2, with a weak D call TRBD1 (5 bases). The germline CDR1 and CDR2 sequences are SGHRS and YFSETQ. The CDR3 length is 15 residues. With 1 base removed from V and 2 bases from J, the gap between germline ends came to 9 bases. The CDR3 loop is CASSLRQGNTGELFF. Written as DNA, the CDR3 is TGCGCCAGCAGCTTGAGGCAGGGAAACACCGGGGAGCTGTTTTTT. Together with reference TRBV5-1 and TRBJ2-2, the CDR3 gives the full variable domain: KAGVTQTPRYLIKTRGQQVTLSCSPISGHRSVSWYQQTPGQGLQFLFEYFSETQRNKGNFPGRFSGRQFSNSRSEMNVSTLELGDSALYLCASSLRQGNTGELFFGEGSRLTVL.

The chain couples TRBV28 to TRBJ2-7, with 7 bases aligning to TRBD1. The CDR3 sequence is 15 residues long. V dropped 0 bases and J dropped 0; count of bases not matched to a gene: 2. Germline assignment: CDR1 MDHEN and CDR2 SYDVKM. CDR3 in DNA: TGTGCCAGCAGTTTATGGACAGGGCACTCCTACGAGCAGTACTTC. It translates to CASSLWTGHSYEQYF.

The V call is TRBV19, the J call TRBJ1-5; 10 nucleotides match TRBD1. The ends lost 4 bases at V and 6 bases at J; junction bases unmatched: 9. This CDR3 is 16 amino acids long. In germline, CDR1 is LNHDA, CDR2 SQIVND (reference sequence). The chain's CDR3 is CASSTTPTGGGQPQHF. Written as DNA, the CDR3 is TGTGCCAGTAGTACGACCCCGACAGGGGGCGGTCAGCCCCAGCATTTT.

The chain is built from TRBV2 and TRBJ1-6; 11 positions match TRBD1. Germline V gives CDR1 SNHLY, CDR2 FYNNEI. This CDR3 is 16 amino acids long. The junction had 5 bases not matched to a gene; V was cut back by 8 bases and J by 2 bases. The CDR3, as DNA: TGTGCCAGCCGGGCGGGACAGGGGGCCTATAATTCACCCCTCCACTTT. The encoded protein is CASRAGQGAYNSPLHF.

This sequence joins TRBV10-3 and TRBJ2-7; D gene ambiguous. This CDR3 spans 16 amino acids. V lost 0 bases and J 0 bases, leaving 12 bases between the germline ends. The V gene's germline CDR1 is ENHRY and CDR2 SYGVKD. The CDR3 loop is CAISESNAQSSYEQYF. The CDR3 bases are TGTGCCATCAGTGAGTCGAACGCCCAGAGCTCCTACGAGCAGTACTTC.

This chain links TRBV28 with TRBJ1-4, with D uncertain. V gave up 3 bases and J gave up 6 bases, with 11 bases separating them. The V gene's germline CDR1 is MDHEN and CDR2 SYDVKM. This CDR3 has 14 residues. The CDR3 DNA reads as TGTGCCAGCAGTTTGGGATCGCGTTATGAAAAACTGTTTTTT. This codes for CASSLGSRYEKLFF.

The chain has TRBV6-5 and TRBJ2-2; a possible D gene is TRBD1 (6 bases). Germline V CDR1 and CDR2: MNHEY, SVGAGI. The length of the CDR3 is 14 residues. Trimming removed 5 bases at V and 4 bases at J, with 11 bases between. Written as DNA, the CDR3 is TGTGCCAGCAGTCAACAGGGATTCACCGGGGAGCTGTTTTTT. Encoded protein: CASSQQGFTGELFF.

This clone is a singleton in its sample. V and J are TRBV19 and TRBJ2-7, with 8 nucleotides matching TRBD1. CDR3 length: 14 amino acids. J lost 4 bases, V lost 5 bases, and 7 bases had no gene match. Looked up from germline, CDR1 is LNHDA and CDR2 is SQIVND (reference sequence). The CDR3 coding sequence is TGTGCCAGTAGTCCCGGGACAGGTCGATACGAGCAGTACTTC. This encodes CASSPGTGRYEQYF.

This CDR3 reads CASSYWAGTVNTEAFF. CDR3 DNA sequence: TGTGCCAGCAGTTACTGGGCCGGGACAGTGAACACTGAAGCTTTCTTT. The chain combines TRBV6-2 or TRBV6-3 with TRBJ1-1; 7 bases map to TRBD1. CDR3 size: 16 residues. CDR1 and CDR2 (germline): MNHEY, SVGEGT. V lost 1 base, J lost 0 bases, and 5 bases stayed unmatched.

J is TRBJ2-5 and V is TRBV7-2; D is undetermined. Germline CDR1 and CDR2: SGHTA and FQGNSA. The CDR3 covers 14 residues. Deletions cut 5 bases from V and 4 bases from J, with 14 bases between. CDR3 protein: CASSPRALGETQYF. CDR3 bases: TGTGCCAGCAGCCCTCGGGCCCTGGGAGAGACCCAGTACTTC.

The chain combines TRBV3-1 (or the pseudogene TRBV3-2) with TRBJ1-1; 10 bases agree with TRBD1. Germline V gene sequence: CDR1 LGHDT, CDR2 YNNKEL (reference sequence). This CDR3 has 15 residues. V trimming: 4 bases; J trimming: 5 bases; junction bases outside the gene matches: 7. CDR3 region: CASSPLTGGGTEAFF. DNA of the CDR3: TGTGCCAGCAGCCCCTTGACAGGGGGCGGAACTGAAGCTTTCTTT.

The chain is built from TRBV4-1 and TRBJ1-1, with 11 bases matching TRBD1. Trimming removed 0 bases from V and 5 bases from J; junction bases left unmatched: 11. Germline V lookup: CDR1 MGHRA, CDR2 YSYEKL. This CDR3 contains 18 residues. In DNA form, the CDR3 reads TGCGCCAGCAGCCAAGATCTTAGGACAGGGGGCGCGGATACTGAAGCTTTCTTT. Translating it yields CASSQDLRTGGADTEAFF.

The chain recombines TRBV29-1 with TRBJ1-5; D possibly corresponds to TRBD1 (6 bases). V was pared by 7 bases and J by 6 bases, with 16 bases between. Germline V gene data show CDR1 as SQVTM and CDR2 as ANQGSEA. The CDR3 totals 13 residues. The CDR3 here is CSAMQGYRQPQHF. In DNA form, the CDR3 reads TGCAGCGCTATGCAGGGGTATCGTCAGCCCCAGCATTTT.

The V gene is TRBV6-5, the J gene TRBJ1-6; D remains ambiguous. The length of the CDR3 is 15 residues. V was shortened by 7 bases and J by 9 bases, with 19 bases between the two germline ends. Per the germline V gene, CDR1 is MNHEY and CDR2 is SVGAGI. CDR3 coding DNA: TGTGCCAGCAAAGGTCCCGCCCTTAATGTTTCACCCCTCCACTTT. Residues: CASKGPALNVSPLHF.

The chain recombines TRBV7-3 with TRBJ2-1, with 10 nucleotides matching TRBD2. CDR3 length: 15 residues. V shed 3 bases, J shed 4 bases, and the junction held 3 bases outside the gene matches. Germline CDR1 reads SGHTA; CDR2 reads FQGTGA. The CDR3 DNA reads TGTGCCAGCAGCTTCCGACTAGCGGGTTACAATGAGCAGTTCTTC. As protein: CASSFRLAGYNEQFF.

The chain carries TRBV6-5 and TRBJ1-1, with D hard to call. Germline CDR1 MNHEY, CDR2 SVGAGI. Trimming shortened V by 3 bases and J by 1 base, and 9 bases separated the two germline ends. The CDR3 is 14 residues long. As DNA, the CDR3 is TGTGCCAGCAGTTATGGCGACCCGAACACTGAAGCTTTCTTT. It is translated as CASSYGDPNTEAFF.

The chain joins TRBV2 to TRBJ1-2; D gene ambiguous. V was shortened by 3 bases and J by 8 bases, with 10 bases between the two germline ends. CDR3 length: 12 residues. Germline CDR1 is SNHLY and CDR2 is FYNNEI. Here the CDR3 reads CASSERLPGYTF. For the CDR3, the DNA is TGTGCCAGCAGTGAGCGGCTTCCCGGCTACACCTTC.

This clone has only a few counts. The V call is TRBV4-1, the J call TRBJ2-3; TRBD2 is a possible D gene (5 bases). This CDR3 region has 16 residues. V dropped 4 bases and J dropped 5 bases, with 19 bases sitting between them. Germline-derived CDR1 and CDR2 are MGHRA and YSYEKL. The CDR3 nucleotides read TGCGCCAGCAGCCCAGTAGCGTTCCCCAAAGGAGATACGCAGTATTTT. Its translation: CASSPVAFPKGDTQYF.

CDR3 region: CASSLGAGAETQYF. CDR3 bases: TGTGCCAGCAGCTTAGGGGCAGGGGCAGAGACCCAGTACTTC. This chain uses TRBV7-3 with TRBJ2-5; D possibly corresponds to TRBD1 (6 bases). Germline V gene data show CDR1 as SGHTA and CDR2 as FQGTGA. CDR3 size: 14 residues. Trimming cost V 2 bases and J 4 bases, with 11 bases left between them.

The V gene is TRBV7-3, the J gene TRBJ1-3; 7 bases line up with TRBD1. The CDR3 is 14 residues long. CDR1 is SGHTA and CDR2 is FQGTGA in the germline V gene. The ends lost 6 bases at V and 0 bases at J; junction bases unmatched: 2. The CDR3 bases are TGTGCCAGCAGGGAGGGGGCCTCTGGAAACACCATATATTTT. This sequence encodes CASREGASGNTIYF. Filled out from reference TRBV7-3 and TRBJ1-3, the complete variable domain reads GAGVSQTPSNKVTEKGKYVELRCDPISGHTALYWYRQSLGQGPEFLIYFQGTGAADDSGLPNDRFFAVRPEGSVSTLKIQRTERGDSAVYLCASREGASGNTIYFGEGSWLTVV.

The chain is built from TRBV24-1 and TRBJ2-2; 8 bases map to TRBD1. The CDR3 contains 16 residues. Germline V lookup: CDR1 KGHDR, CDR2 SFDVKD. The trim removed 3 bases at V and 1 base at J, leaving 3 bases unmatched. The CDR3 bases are TGTGCCACCAGTGATCCCGGGACAGGGAACACCGGGGAGCTGTTTTTT. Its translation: CATSDPGTGNTGELFF.

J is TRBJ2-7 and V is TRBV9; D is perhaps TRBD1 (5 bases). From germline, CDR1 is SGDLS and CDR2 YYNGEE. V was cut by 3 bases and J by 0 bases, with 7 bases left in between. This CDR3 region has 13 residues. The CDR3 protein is CASSGGSSYEQYF. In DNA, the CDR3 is TGTGCCAGCAGCGGGGGCAGCTCCTACGAGCAGTACTTC.

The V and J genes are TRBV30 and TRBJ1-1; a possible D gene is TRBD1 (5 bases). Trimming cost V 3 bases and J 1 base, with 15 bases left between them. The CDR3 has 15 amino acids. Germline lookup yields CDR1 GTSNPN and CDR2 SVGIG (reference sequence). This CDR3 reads CAWRWTRTRNTEAFF. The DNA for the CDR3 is TGTGCCTGGAGATGGACACGGACGCGGAACACTGAAGCTTTCTTT.

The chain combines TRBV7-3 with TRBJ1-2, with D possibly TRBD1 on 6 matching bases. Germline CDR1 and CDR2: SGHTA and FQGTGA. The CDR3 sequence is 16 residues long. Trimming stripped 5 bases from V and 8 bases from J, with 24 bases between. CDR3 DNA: TGTGCCAGCAGCCCCTCGGGGGGCGCGGGGATGAGGGGCTACACCTTC. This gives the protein CASSPSGGAGMRGYTF.

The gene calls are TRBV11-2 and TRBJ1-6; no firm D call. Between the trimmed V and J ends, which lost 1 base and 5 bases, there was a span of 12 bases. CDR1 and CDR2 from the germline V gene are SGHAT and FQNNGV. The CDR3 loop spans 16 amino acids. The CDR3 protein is CASSLGRQSNNSPLHF. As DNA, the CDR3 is TGTGCCAGCAGCTTAGGACGTCAGTCTAATAATTCACCCCTCCACTTT.

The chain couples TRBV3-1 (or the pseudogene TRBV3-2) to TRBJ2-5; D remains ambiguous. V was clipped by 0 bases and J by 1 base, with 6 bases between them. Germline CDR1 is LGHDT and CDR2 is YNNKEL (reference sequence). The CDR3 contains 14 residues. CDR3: CASSQENSQETQYF. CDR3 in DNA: TGTGCCAGCAGCCAAGAGAACAGCCAAGAGACCCAGTACTTC.